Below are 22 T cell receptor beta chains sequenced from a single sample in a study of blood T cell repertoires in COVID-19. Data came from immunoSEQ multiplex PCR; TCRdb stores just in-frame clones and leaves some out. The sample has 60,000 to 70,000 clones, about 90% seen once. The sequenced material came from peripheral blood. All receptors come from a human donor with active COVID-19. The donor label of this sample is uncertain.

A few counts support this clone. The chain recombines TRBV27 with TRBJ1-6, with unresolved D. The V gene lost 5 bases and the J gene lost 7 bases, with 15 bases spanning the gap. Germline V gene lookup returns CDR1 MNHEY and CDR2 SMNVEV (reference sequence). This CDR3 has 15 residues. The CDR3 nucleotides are TGTGCCAGCAGTCAAAGAGGAGGGTTGAATTCACCCCTCCACTTT. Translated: CASSQRGGLNSPLHF.

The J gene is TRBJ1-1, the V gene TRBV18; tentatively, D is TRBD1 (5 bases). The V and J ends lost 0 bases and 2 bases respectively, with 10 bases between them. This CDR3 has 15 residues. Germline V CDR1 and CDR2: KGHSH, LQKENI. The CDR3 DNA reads TGTGCCAGCTCACCACCGGAGGGGCCTAACACTGAAGCTTTCTTT. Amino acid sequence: CASSPPEGPNTEAFF.

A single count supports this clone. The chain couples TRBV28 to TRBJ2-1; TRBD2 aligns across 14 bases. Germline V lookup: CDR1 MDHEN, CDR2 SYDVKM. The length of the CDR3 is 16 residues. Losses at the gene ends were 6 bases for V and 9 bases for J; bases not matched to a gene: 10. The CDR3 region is CASRLRLAGGEGEQFF. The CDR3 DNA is TGTGCCAGCAGACTCAGACTAGCGGGAGGGGAAGGTGAGCAGTTCTTC.

The CDR3 reads CASSEDPDRGKTQYF. The CDR3 coding sequence is TGTGCCAGCAGTGAAGACCCCGACAGGGGAAAGACCCAGTACTTC. The chain couples TRBV6-1 to TRBJ2-5, with 8 bases that match TRBD1. J lost 6 bases, V lost 1 base, and 7 bases had no gene match. The CDR3 totals 15 residues. Looked up from germline, CDR1 is MNHNS and CDR2 is SASEGT.

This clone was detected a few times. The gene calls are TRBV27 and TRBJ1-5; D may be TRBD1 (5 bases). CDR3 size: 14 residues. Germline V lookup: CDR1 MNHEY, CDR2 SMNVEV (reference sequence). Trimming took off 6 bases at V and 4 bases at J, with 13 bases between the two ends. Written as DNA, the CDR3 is TGTGCCAGCAGAAGAAGCGACAGAAATCAGCCCCAGCATTTT. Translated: CASRRSDRNQPQHF.

The CDR3 DNA follows: TGTGCCAGCAGCGTAGTCACTAGCGGAAACAATGAGCAGTTCTTC. Its translation: CASSVVTSGNNEQFF. V gene TRBV9 combines with J gene TRBJ2-1; 8 bases map to TRBD2. This CDR3 region has 15 residues. V shed 0 bases and J 5 bases; nucleotides not matched to a gene: 4. Germline V gene lookup returns CDR1 SGDLS and CDR2 YYNGEE.

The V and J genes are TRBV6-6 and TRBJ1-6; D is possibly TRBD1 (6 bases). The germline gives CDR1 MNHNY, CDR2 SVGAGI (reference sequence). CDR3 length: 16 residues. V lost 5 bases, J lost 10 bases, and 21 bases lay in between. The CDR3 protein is CASSVGGGGPRSPLHF. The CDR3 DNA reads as TGTGCCAGCAGTGTAGGCGGGGGGGGCCCCAGATCACCCCTCCACTTT.

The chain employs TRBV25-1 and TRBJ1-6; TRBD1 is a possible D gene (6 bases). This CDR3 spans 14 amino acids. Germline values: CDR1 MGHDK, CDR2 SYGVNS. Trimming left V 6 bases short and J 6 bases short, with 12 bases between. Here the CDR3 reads CASRNRDGNSPLHF. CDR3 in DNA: TGTGCCAGCAGGAACAGGGACGGTAATTCACCCCTCCACTTT.

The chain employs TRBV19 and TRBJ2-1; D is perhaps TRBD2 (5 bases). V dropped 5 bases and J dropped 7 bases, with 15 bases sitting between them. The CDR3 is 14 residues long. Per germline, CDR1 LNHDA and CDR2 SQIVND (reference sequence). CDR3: CASSSPDWTNEQFF. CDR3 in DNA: TGTGCCAGTAGTTCCCCCGACTGGACTAATGAGCAGTTCTTC.

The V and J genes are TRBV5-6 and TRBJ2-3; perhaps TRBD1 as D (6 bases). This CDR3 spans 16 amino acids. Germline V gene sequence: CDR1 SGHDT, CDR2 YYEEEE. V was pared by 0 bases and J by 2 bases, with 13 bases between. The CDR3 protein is CASSLDRVGPTDTQYF. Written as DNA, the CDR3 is TGTGCCAGCAGCTTGGACAGGGTAGGTCCCACAGATACGCAGTATTTT.

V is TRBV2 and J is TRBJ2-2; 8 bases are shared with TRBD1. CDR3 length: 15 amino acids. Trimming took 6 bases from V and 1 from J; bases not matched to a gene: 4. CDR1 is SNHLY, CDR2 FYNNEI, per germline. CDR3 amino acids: CASRSDRVNTGELFF. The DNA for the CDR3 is TGTGCCAGCAGGTCGGACAGGGTGAACACCGGGGAGCTGTTTTTT.

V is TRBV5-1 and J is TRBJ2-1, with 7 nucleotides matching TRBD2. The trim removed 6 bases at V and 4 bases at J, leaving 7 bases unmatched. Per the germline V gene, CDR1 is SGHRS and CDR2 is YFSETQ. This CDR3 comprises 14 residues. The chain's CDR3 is CASTWGGLYNEQFF. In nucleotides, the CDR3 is TGCGCCAGCACATGGGGGGGTCTTTACAATGAGCAGTTCTTC.

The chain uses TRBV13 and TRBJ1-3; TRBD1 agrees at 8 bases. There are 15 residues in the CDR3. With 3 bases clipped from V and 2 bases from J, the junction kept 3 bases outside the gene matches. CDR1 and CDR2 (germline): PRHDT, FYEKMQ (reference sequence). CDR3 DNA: TGTGCCAGCAGCTTCGGGACAGGCACTGGAAACACCATATATTTT. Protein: CASSFGTGTGNTIYF.

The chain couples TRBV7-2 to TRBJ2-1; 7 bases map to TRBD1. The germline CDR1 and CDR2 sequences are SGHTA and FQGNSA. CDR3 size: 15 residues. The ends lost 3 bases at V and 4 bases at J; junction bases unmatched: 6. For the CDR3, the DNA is TGTGCCAGCAGCTTCGACAGGGTTTCATACAATGAGCAGTTCTTC. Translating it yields CASSFDRVSYNEQFF.

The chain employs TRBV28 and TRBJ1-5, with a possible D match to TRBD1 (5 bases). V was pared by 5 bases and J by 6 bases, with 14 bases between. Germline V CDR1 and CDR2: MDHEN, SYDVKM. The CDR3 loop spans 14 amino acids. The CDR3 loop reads CASSIGGGGQPQHF. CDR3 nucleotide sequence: TGTGCCAGCAGTATTGGGGGGGGAGGTCAGCCCCAGCATTTT.

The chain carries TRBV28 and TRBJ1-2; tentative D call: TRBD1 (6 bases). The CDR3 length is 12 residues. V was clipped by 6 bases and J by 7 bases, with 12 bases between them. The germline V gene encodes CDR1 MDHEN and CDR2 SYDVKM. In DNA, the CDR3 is TGTGCCAGCAGCTCCGGGGGGCTTGGCTACACCTTC. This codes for CASSSGGLGYTF.

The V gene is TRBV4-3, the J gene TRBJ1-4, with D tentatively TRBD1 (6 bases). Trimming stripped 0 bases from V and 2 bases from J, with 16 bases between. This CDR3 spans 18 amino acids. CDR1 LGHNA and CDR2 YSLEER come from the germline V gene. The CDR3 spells CASSQDRGRGSTNEKLFF. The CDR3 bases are TGCGCCAGCAGCCAAGATAGGGGTAGGGGGAGTACTAATGAAAAACTGTTTTTT.

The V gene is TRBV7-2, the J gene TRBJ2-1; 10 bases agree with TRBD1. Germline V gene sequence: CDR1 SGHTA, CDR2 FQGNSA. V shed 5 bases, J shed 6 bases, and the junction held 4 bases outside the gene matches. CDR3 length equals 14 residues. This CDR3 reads CASSRGQGGNEQFF. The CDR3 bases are TGTGCCAGCAGCAGAGGACAGGGGGGCAATGAGCAGTTCTTC.

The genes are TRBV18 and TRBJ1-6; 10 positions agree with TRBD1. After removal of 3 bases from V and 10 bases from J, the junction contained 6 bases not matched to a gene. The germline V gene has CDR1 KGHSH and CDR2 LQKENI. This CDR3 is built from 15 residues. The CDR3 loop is CASSPDRGRKSPLHF. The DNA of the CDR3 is TGTGCCAGCTCACCCGACAGGGGGCGAAAGTCACCCCTCCACTTT.

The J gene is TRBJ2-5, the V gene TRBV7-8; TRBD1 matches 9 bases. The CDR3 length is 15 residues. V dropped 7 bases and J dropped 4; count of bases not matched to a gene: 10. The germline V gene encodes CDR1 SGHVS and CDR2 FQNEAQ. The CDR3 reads CASNPGTGYGETQYF. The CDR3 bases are TGTGCCAGCAACCCCGGGACAGGGTACGGAGAGACCCAGTACTTC. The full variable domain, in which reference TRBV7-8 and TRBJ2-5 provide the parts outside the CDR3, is GAGVSQSPRYKVAKRGQDVALRCDPISGHVSLFWYQQALGQGPEFLTYFQNEAQLDKSGLPSDRFFAERPEGSVSTLKIQRTQQEDSAVYLCASNPGTGYGETQYFGPGTRLLVL.

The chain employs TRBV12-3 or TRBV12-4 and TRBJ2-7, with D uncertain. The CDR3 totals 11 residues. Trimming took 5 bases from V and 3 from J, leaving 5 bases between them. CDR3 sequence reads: CASSPVYEQYF. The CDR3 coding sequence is TGTGCCAGCAGTCCCGTCTACGAGCAGTACTTC.

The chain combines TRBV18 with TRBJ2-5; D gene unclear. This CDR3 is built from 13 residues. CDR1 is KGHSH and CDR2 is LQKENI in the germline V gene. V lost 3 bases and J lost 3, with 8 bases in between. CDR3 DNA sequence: TGTGCCAGCTCACCGAGACGGGAAGAGACCCAGTACTTC. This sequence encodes CASSPRREETQYF.